The rows below give T cell receptor beta chains drawn from one sample of a study of T cells in Graves' hyperthyroidism and ophthalmopathy. A single record per CDR3 protein comes from TCRdb applying MiXCR to the multiplex PCR reads. This sample yields roughly 300,000 distinct CDR3 sequences, of which 25% to 30% are seen a single time; 25% to 30% belongs to the top ten. The source material was blood. All receptors come from a man aged 40-49 years with Graves' hyperthyroidism that later progressed to Graves' ophthalmopathy. CDR3s include the opening cysteine and the closing phenylalanine or tryptophan. D genes are given only for firm matches. Part of the rows lack a size; the others show once, few, many or a class for expanded clones.

many NA TRBJ2-2 TRBV2 CASGRTLTGELFF TGTGCCAGCGGACGGACCCTCACCGGGGAGCTGTTTTTT
NA NA TRBJ2-5 TRBV7-2 CASSLKRGYQETQYF TGTGCCAGCAGCCTGAAACGGGGTTACCAAGAGACCCAGTACTTC
NA NA TRBJ1-5 TRBV7-8 CASSGTFSPQHF TGTGCCAGCAGCGGAACCTTCTCACCCCAGCATTTT
NA TRBD2 TRBJ2-5 TRBV27 CASSFLGRQGTQYF TGTGCCAGCAGTTTTCTCGGGAGGCAAGGGACCCAGTACTTC
NA NA TRBJ2-4 TRBV20-1 CSARRPNTKNIQYF TGCAGTGCTAGACGTCCCAATACGAAAAACATTCAGTACTTC
many TRBD1 TRBJ2-5 TRBV28 CASRSAGQGAETQYF TGTGCCAGCAGATCCGCGGGACAGGGAGCTGAGACCCAGTACTTC
NA TRBD1 TRBJ1-1 TRBV6-1 CASRLQTGYSEAFF TGTGCCAGCAGGCTACAGACAGGGTATTCTGAAGCTTTCTTT
many TRBD1 TRBJ1-6 TRBV6-1 CASSRDRDSPLHF TGTGCCAGCAGTCGAGACAGGGACTCACCCCTCCACTTT
few NA TRBJ1-5 TRBV6-7 CASSPGVGNQPQHF TGTGCCAGCAGTCCCGGGGTTGGGAATCAGCCCCAGCATTTT
once NA TRBJ1-2 TRBV12-3/TRBV12-4 CASSGLSYGYTF TGTGCCAGCAGCGGTCTGTCCTATGGCTACACCTTC
many TRBD1 TRBJ1-5 TRBV19 CASSPWTGAGQPQHF TGTGCCAGTAGTCCCTGGACAGGGGCGGGTCAGCCCCAGCATTTT
NA NA TRBJ1-1 TRBV10-3 CAISESGQRNTEAFF TGTGCCATCAGTGAGTCCGGACAAAGGAACACTGAAGCTTTCTTT
many NA TRBJ1-2 TRBV28 CASSSDTWRGAF TGTGCCAGCAGTTCCGACACTTGGCGAGGGGCCTTC
many NA TRBJ2-2 TRBV5-5 CASSLGTPTGELFF TGTGCCAGCAGCTTGGGGACACCCACCGGGGAGCTGTTTTTT
NA TRBD1 TRBJ2-7 TRBV3-1 CASSQEVAGGFKAYEQYF TGTGCCAGCAGCCAAGAGGTGGCAGGGGGCTTTAAGGCCTACGAGCAGTACTTC
many TRBD1 TRBJ2-7 TRBV19 CASSTMTGQGRRYEQYF TGTGCCAGTAGTACGATGACGGGACAGGGGCGGAGATACGAGCAGTACTTC
NA TRBD2 TRBJ2-2 TRBV28 CASSFTSGRAPTGELFF TGTGCCAGCAGTTTCACTAGCGGGAGGGCCCCTACCGGGGAGCTGTTTTTT
many NA TRBJ1-1 TRBV6-5 CASSDSWLGTEAFF TGTGCCAGCAGTGACTCTTGGCTGGGCACTGAAGCTTTCTTT
NA TRBD1 TRBJ1-1 TRBV12-3/TRBV12-4 CASSHGTVNTEAFF TGTGCCAGCAGCCACGGGACAGTGAACACTGAAGCTTTCTTT
many NA TRBJ1-1 TRBV29-1 CSVDGGLQNTEAFF TGCAGCGTTGACGGGGGCCTACAGAACACTGAAGCTTTCTTT
few NA TRBJ2-7 TRBV11-2 CASSPRGEFSGQIYEQYF TGTGCCAGCAGCCCCAGAGGGGAATTTAGCGGCCAGATCTACGAGCAGTACTTC
many TRBD1 TRBJ2-2 TRBV20-1 CSAGDSLRGTGELFF TGCAGTGCAGGGGACAGCCTCAGGGGTACCGGGGAGCTGTTTTTT
many NA TRBJ2-7 TRBV5-1 CASSLLGAGTYEQYF TGCGCCAGCAGCCTCCTAGGGGCAGGGACCTACGAGCAGTACTTC
many NA TRBJ2-2 TRBV19 CASNGAGELFF TGTGCCAGTAACGGGGCCGGGGAGCTGTTTTTT
NA NA TRBJ2-5 TRBV12-3/TRBV12-4 CASSFYGGETQYF TGTGCCAGCAGTTTTTACGGGGGAGAGACCCAGTACTTC
few NA TRBJ1-2 TRBV19 CASSIVGDGYTF TGTGCCAGTAGTATAGTCGGCGATGGCTACACCTTC
many NA TRBJ1-1 TRBV28 CASSLLGALNTEAFF TGTGCCAGCAGTTTATTGGGGGCTCTGAACACTGAAGCTTTCTTT
NA NA TRBJ1-2 TRBV6-1 CASSDRGIGGYTF TGTGCCAGCAGTGACAGGGGCATTGGGGGCTACACCTTC
many NA TRBJ1-2 TRBV10-3 CAISDRVNYGYTF TGTGCCATCAGTGATCGGGTAAACTATGGCTACACCTTC
few NA TRBJ1-5 TRBV19 CASSKGYSNQPQHF TGTGCCAGTAGTAAAGGGTATAGCAATCAGCCCCAGCATTTT
many NA TRBJ1-1 TRBV7-3 CASSLTGQLTEAFF TGTGCCAGCAGCTTAACAGGACAGCTCACTGAAGCTTTCTTT
many NA TRBJ2-7 TRBV12-3/TRBV12-4 CASSHRWRYEQYF TGTGCCAGCAGTCACCGGTGGCGATACGAGCAGTACTTC
many TRBD1 TRBJ1-2 TRBV10-3 CAITPGQGFGYTF TGTGCCATCACCCCGGGACAGGGATTTGGCTACACCTTC
many NA TRBJ1-5 TRBV19 CASTFGQAQPQHF TGTGCCAGTACCTTTGGGCAGGCTCAGCCCCAGCATTTT
many NA TRBJ2-4 TRBV18 CASSPPGTRAKNIQYF TGTGCCAGCTCACCACCGGGCACCCGAGCCAAAAACATTCAGTACTTC
NA TRBD1 TRBJ1-1 TRBV6-2/TRBV6-3 CASSPGTGSPRSRTEAFF TGTGCCAGCAGCCCCGGGACAGGATCTCCCCGGTCGAGAACTGAAGCTTTCTTT
many NA TRBJ1-5 TRBV6-5 CASTTHYSNQPQHF TGTGCCAGCACGACACACTATAGCAATCAGCCCCAGCATTTT
NA TRBD2 TRBJ2-2 TRBV2 CASSAGLAGGTGELFF TGTGCCAGCAGCGCGGGACTAGCGGGAGGGACCGGGGAGCTGTTTTTT
NA NA TRBJ1-1 TRBV11-2 CASSLDMGVTEAFF TGTGCCAGCAGCTTAGATATGGGGGTGACTGAAGCTTTCTTT
NA NA TRBJ2-7 TRBV29-1 CSVVPGQSSYEQYF TGCAGCGTTGTACCGGGACAAAGCTCCTACGAGCAGTACTTC
NA NA TRBJ2-5 TRBV19 CASSINGVQETQYF TGTGCCAGCAGTATAAATGGTGTTCAAGAGACCCAGTACTTC
NA TRBD2 TRBJ2-5 TRBV28 CASSMTSGRAETQYF TGTGCCAGCAGTATGACTAGCGGGAGGGCCGAGACCCAGTACTTC
NA TRBD2 TRBJ2-5 TRBV19 CASSIGGLAGVETQYF TGTGCCAGTAGTATCGGGGGACTAGCGGGAGTGGAGACCCAGTACTTC
many NA TRBJ1-1 TRBV20-1 CSARDYDRQKAFF TGCAGTGCTAGAGATTATGACCGACAGAAAGCTTTCTTT
many TRBD2 TRBJ2-2 TRBV2 CASSEDNRLAGGITGELFF TGTGCCAGCAGTGAAGATAACCGACTAGCGGGAGGGATCACCGGGGAGCTGTTTTTT
many NA TRBJ1-5 TRBV6-1 CASSVHTSTGVGNQPQHF TGTGCCAGCAGTGTCCACACGTCGACAGGTGTGGGCAATCAGCCCCAGCATTTT
many TRBD1 TRBJ2-3 TRBV5-1 CASSLVGQGPGSDTQYF TGCGCCAGCAGCTTGGTTGGACAGGGGCCCGGATCAGATACGCAGTATTTT
NA TRBD1 TRBJ2-7 TRBV20-1 CSSSQTGVLDEQYF TGCAGTTCTTCCCAAACAGGGGTTTTGGACGAGCAGTACTTC
many TRBD2 TRBJ2-2 TRBV5-1 CASRSTSGITTGELFF TGCGCCAGCAGGTCGACTAGCGGGATAACCACCGGGGAGCTGTTTTTT
few TRBD1 TRBJ2-5 TRBV6-2/TRBV6-3 CASSYTPGQVDLYQETQYF TGTGCCAGCAGTTACACCCCGGGACAGGTTGATTTGTACCAAGAGACCCAGTACTTC
few NA TRBJ2-7 TRBV6-1 CASGSGHEQYF TGTGCCAGCGGATCTGGTCACGAGCAGTACTTC
many NA TRBJ2-5 TRBV5-1 CASSGGLQETQYF TGCGCCAGCAGCGGCGGGCTTCAAGAGACCCAGTACTTC
NA TRBD1 TRBJ1-5 TRBV6-5 CASSYRNRGGQPQHF TGTGCCAGCAGTTACCGGAACAGGGGAGGGCAGCCCCAGCATTTT